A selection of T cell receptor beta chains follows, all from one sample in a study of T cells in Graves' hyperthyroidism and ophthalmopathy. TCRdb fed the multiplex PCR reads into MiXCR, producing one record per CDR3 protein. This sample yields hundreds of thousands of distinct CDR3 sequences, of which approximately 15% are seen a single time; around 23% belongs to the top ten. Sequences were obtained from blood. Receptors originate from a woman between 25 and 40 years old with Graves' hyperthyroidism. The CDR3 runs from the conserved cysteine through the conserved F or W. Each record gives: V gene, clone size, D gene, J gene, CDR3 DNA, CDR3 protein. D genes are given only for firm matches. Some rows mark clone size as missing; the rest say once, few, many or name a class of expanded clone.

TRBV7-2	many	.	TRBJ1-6	TGTGCCAGCAGCTTAACCAGGGTCCGTTCACCCCTCCACTTT	CASSLTRVRSPLHF
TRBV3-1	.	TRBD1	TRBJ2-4	TGTGCCAGCAGCCCTCGGACAGGGGCGATCAAAAACATTCAGTACTTC	CASSPRTGAIKNIQYF
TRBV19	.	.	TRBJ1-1	TGTGCCAGTAAATTCGGTGGGAACACTGAAGCTTTCTTT	CASKFGGNTEAFF
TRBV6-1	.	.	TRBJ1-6	TGTGCCAGCAGTTTATTAAGCTCCTATAATTCACCCCTCCACTTT	CASSLLSSYNSPLHF
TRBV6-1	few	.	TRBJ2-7	TGTGCCAGCAGTGTCGGAATGGGAGATTACGAGCAGTACTTC	CASSVGMGDYEQYF
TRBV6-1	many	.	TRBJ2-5	TGTGCCAGCAGCCTTCAGGGAGATGGGGGGGAGACCCAGTACTTC	CASSLQGDGGETQYF
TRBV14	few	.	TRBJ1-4	TGTGCCAGCAGTTCCCGGGGAGCTAATGAAAAACTGTTTTTT	CASSSRGANEKLFF
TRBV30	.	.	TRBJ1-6	TGTGCCTGGAGCGGGGGGTCTGGGAATTCACCCCTCCACTTT	CAWSGGSGNSPLHF
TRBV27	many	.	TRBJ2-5	TGTGCCAGCAGTTTATACGGAGGTGTACAAGAGACCCAGTACTTC	CASSLYGGVQETQYF
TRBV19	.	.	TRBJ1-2	TGTGCCAGTAGATCACGTGGGCCCTCTGGCTACACCTTC	CASRSRGPSGYTF
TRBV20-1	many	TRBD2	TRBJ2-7	TGCAGTGCGATGGGACTAGCGGACTATTACGAGCAGTACTTC	CSAMGLADYYEQYF
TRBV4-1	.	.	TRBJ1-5	TGCGCCAGCAGCCAAGATGGGCAGCACGATCAGCCCCAGCATTTT	CASSQDGQHDQPQHF
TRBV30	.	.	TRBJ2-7	TGTGCCTGGAGCCGGGGAAACTACGAGCAGTACTTC	CAWSRGNYEQYF
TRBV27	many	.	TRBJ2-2	TGTGCCAGCACCGCCCTCAACACCGGGGAGCTGTTTTTT	CASTALNTGELFF
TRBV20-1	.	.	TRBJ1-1	TGCAGTGCTTACCCTCCTGCCTGGGAATCATCCACTGAAGCTTTCTTT	CSAYPPAWESSTEAFF
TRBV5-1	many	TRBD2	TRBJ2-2	TGCGCCAGCAGGTTACTAGCGGGCGTTGGAACCGGGGAGCTGTTTTTT	CASRLLAGVGTGELFF
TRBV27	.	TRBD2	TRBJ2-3	TGTGCCAGCAGTCCAAAGACTAGCGGGAGGGCCGAGTCGCAGTATTTT	CASSPKTSGRAESQYF
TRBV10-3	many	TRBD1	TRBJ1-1	TGTGCCATCAGCCCACAGGGGGACACTGAAGCTTTCTTT	CAISPQGDTEAFF
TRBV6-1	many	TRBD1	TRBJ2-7	TGTGCCAGCCGGCGGACAGGGGGTAAAGAGTACGAGCAGTACTTC	CASRRTGGKEYEQYF
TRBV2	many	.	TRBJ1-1	TGTGCCATCGAAACTCTTGGGAACACTGAAGCTTTCTTT	CAIETLGNTEAFF
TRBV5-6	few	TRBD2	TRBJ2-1	TGTGCCAGCAGCACCAGATCACTAGCGGGAGTTACCGGGGGGATTGAGCAGTTCTTC	CASSTRSLAGVTGGIEQFF
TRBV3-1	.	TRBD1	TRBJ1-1	TGTGCCAGCAGCTTCCAGGACAGGGCCGGCCCGGGCTATGCTTTCTTT	CASSFQDRAGPGYAFF
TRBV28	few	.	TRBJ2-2	TGTGCCAGCAGTTTCGAACTCCCGGGGACCGCTGCCAGAGAGCTGTTTTTT	CASSFELPGTAARELFF
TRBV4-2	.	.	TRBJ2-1	TGTGCCAGCAGCCAAGAGGGTCTACCCCTTGAGCAGTTCTTC	CASSQEGLPLEQFF
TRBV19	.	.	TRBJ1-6	TGTGCCAGTAGCTACGACAGAGTCAATTCACCCCTCCACTTT	CASSYDRVNSPLHF
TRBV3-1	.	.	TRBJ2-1	TGTGCCAGCAGCCGGGCCAGGGGGGGCGGTGAGCAGTTCTTC	CASSRARGGGEQFF
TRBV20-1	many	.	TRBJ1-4	TGCAGTGCTAACAGGGTTTTGGAAACTAATGAAAAACTGTTTTTT	CSANRVLETNEKLFF
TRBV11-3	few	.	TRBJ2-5	TGTGCCAGCAGCTTAGATGGACAGCAAGAGACCCAGTACTTC	CASSLDGQQETQYF
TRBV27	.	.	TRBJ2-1	TGTGCCAGCAGTTTGCTGATTGCCAATGAGCAGTTCTTC	CASSLLIANEQFF
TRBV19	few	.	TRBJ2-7	TGTGCCAGTAGTCTCAAACGGGACGTCGAGCAGTACTTC	CASSLKRDVEQYF
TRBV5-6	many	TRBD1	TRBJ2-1	TGTGCCAGCAGCCGGACAGGCCGAAGCTCCTACAATGAGCAGTTCTTC	CASSRTGRSSYNEQFF
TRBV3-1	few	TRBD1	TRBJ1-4	TGTGCCAGCAGTCAGCTCACCGGGACAGTAAATGAAAAACTGTTTTTT	CASSQLTGTVNEKLFF
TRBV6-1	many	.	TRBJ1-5	TGTGCCAGCAGTCGCCGGGACACAGATCAGCCCCAGCATTTT	CASSRRDTDQPQHF
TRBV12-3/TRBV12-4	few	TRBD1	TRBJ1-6	TGTGCCAGCAGTCCGGACAGGAGGAGCTCACCCCTCCACTTT	CASSPDRRSSPLHF
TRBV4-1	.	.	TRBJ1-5	TGCGCCAGCAGCCAAGATGGACTGCCGCCCCAGCATTTT	CASSQDGLPPQHF
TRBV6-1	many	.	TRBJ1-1	TGTGCCAGCAGTGTAACTCTGACGAACACTGAAGCTTTCTTT	CASSVTLTNTEAFF
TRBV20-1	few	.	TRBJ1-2	TGCAGTGCCAAGACAGGTAGTGACTATGGCTACACCTTC	CSAKTGSDYGYTF
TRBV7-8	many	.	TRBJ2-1	TGTGCCAGCAGCTTCCGTAGGGAGCAGTTCTTC	CASSFRREQFF
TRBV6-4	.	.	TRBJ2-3	TGTGCCAGCAGTCAAACTCGGCGGCCGCCAATTAGCACAGATACGCAGTATTTT	CASSQTRRPPISTDTQYF
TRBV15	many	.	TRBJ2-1	TGTGCCACCAGCAGAGAACCGGGGGGCAACAACAATGAGCAGTTCTTC	CATSREPGGNNNEQFF